The 26 T cell receptor beta chains listed next were all sequenced from one sample in a study of shared clonotypes between healthy human individuals. Profiling relied on immunoSEQ multiplex PCR, and the TCRdb table lists in-frame clones only, not all of them. Seen here are about 2.5 million clones, 85% to 95% observed once, and the top ten hold about 0.41%. Sequencing was done on a sample of naive CD4+ T cells from PBMCs. Subset denoted: CD45RA+ positively selected. The receptor source for this set is a man between 18 and 29 years old in good health. Some clones in this sample may be carry-over from other donors' samples.

The sample holds one count of this clone. This sequence joins TRBV4-1 and TRBJ2-3; 12 nucleotides line up with TRBD2. The CDR3 loop spans 18 amino acids. J lost 3 bases, V lost 3 bases, and 10 bases had no gene match. Germline CDR1 reads MGHRA; CDR2 reads YSYEKL. CDR3 residues: CASSQDRTSGTSTDTQYF. CDR3 bases: TGCGCCAGCAGCCAGGACAGGACTAGCGGGACGTCAACAGATACGCAGTATTTT.

The chain has TRBV7-9 and TRBJ2-2; 10 nucleotides agree with TRBD1. CDR1 is SEHNR, CDR2 FQNEAQ, per germline (reference sequence). CDR3 length: 15 amino acids. With V trimmed by 6 bases and J by 5 bases, 6 bases remained unmatched. The CDR3 here is CASSEDRGETGELFF. The CDR3 DNA follows: TGTGCCAGCAGTGAGGACAGGGGGGAGACCGGGGAGCTGTTTTTT.

The chain recombines TRBV2 with TRBJ2-7, with D possibly being TRBD1 (6 bases). The CDR3 runs 14 residues. Trimming removed 5 bases at V and 1 base at J, with 12 bases between. The germline V gene has CDR1 SNHLY and CDR2 FYNNEI. The DNA for the CDR3 is TGTGCCAGCAGTTACAGGGTCACTTCCTACGAGCAGTACTTC. It encodes CASSYRVTSYEQYF.

This sequence joins TRBV11-2 and TRBJ2-5; D gene uncertain. The CDR3 loop spans 15 amino acids. Germline V lookup: CDR1 SGHAT, CDR2 FQNNGV. V was clipped by 3 bases and J by 1 base, with 12 bases between them. DNA for the CDR3: TGTGCCAGCAGCTTTCTGTCGCAAGCCCAAGAGACCCAGTACTTC. Protein: CASSFLSQAQETQYF.

The V gene is TRBV28, the J gene TRBJ2-2; D is unresolved. With 1 base removed from V and 2 bases from J, the gap between germline ends came to 8 bases. Per germline, CDR1 MDHEN and CDR2 SYDVKM. This CDR3 comprises 15 residues. The CDR3 spells CASSLSTPNTGELFF. In DNA form, the CDR3 reads TGTGCCAGCAGTTTATCGACACCTAACACCGGGGAGCTGTTTTTT.

V usage is TRBV9 and J usage is TRBJ2-3, with D perhaps matching TRBD2 (6 bases). With 1 base removed from V and 0 bases from J, the gap between germline ends came to 9 bases. CDR1 and CDR2 from the germline V gene are SGDLS and YYNGEE. The CDR3 runs to 15 residues. Here the CDR3 reads CASSVLATSTDTQYF. The CDR3 coding sequence is TGTGCCAGCAGCGTACTAGCGACTAGCACAGATACGCAGTATTTT.

This rearrangement joins TRBV2 to TRBJ2-7; 7 bases are a match to TRBD1. Germline V gene lookup returns CDR1 SNHLY and CDR2 FYNNEI. CDR3 length: 13 residues. V shed 8 bases, J shed 0 bases, and the junction held 4 bases outside the gene matches. CDR3 sequence: CASGWDSSYEQYF. CDR3 in DNA: TGTGCCAGCGGCTGGGACAGCTCCTACGAGCAGTACTTC. Full variable domain (remainder filled in from reference TRBV2 and TRBJ2-7): EPEVTQTPSHQVTQMGQEVILRCVPISNHLYFYWYRQILGQKVEFLVSFYNNEISEKSEIFDDQFSVERPDGSNFTLKIRSTKLEDSAMYFCASGWDSSYEQYFGPGTRLTVT.

Of note for this clone: The same CDR3 also results from other DNA sequences found in this sample. The chain uses TRBV28 and TRBJ2-1; D not resolved. V was shortened by 3 bases and J by 1 base, with 7 bases between the two germline ends. Germline lookup yields CDR1 MDHEN and CDR2 SYDVKM. This CDR3 is 14 amino acids long. The CDR3 reads CASSFGGSYNEQFF. DNA of the CDR3: TGTGCCAGCAGTTTCGGCGGATCCTACAATGAGCAGTTCTTC.

V is TRBV6-5 and J is TRBJ2-5, with 10 bases that match TRBD1. The germline CDR1 and CDR2 sequences are MNHEY and SVGAGI. CDR3 length equals 16 residues. The V and J ends lost 3 bases and 5 bases, in that order; junction bases with no gene match: 9. The CDR3 region has the DNA TGTGCCAGCAGTTATGGCCGGGACAGGGGATTTGAGACCCAGTACTTC. Its translation: CASSYGRDRGFETQYF.

V is TRBV12-5 and J is TRBJ2-5; 7 bases are shared with TRBD1. This CDR3 region has 17 residues. Germline V gives CDR1 LGHNT, CDR2 FRNRAP. The V and J ends lost 4 bases and 4 bases, in that order; junction bases with no gene match: 15. Written as DNA, the CDR3 is TGTGCTAGTGGTTCTAACCCTGGCCAGGGGGTCGGAGAGACCCAGTACTTC. Translating gives CASGSNPGQGVGETQYF.

The rearrangement links TRBV29-1 to TRBJ2-7; perhaps TRBD2 as D (5 bases). Trimming removed 7 bases from V and 2 bases from J, with 24 bases in between. The V gene's germline CDR1 is SQVTM and CDR2 ANQGSEA. The CDR3 is 16 residues long. The CDR3 nucleotides read TGCAGCGGACCGAATCGGGGTTCCCCCGACACCTACGAGCAGTACTTC. Its protein product is CSGPNRGSPDTYEQYF.

V is TRBV28 and J is TRBJ2-3, with 7 bases aligning to TRBD1. CDR3 length: 16 residues. The germline CDR1 and CDR2 sequences are MDHEN and SYDVKM. V gave up 5 bases and J gave up 3 bases; unmatched junction bases: 11. CDR3: CASSLRQGRSTDTQYF. The CDR3 DNA follows: TGTGCCAGCAGTCTCAGACAGGGACGTTCGACAGATACGCAGTATTTT.

This chain joins TRBV19 and TRBJ1-5, with 9 bases matching TRBD1. The CDR3 is 15 residues long. The V and J ends lost 3 bases and 5 bases, in that order; junction bases with no gene match: 5. CDR1 is LNHDA, CDR2 SQIVND, per germline (reference sequence). CDR3 sequence: CASSILGTGYQPQHF. The CDR3 DNA is TGTGCCAGTAGTATTCTAGGGACAGGGTATCAGCCCCAGCATTTT.

The chain employs TRBV7-9 and TRBJ2-5, with 12 bases lining up with TRBD2. This CDR3 has 16 amino acids. CDR1 and CDR2 from the germline V gene are SEHNR and FQNEAQ (reference sequence). The junction had 7 bases not matched to a gene; V was cut back by 6 bases and J by 2 bases. The CDR3 spells CASSPGLAGRQETQYF. The CDR3 nucleotides are TGTGCCAGCAGTCCTGGACTAGCGGGACGGCAAGAGACCCAGTACTTC.

The chain is built from TRBV5-1 and TRBJ2-7; 10 bases align to TRBD2. Germline lookup yields CDR1 SGHRS and CDR2 YFSETQ. The CDR3 loop spans 15 amino acids. V was clipped by 4 bases and J by 2 bases; unmatched bases: 6. In nucleotides, the CDR3 is TGCGCCAGCAGCCCCGAAACTAGCGGGGCCTACGAGCAGTACTTC. Encoded protein: CASSPETSGAYEQYF.

This rearrangement joins TRBV2 to TRBJ1-1; D unclear. The V and J ends lost 5 bases and 4 bases respectively, with 17 bases between them. This CDR3 spans 15 amino acids. Germline V CDR1 and CDR2: SNHLY, FYNNEI. The CDR3 spells CASSSRAPTFTEAFF. Here the CDR3 DNA reads TGTGCCAGCAGTTCTAGGGCCCCCACGTTCACTGAAGCTTTCTTT.

This chain links TRBV6-5 with TRBJ2-2, with 7 nucleotides matching TRBD2. The CDR3 extends over 13 amino acids. CDR1 is MNHEY and CDR2 is SVGAGI in the germline V gene. The ends lost 8 bases at V and 8 bases at J; junction bases unmatched: 8. CDR3 amino acids: CASRSGGSGELFF. CDR3 DNA sequence: TGTGCCAGCCGATCCGGGGGGTCGGGGGAGCTGTTTTTT.

The chain combines TRBV9 with TRBJ1-3, with D tentatively TRBD1 (5 bases). Looked up from germline, CDR1 is SGDLS and CDR2 is YYNGEE. V was shortened by 0 bases and J by 4 bases, with 14 bases between the two germline ends. CDR3 size: 16 residues. The CDR3 region is CASSVGGGSGGNTIYF. CDR3 bases: TGTGCCAGCAGCGTAGGTGGGGGATCTGGGGGAAACACCATATATTTT.

The chain uses TRBV11-1 and TRBJ2-3; the D call may be TRBD1 or TRBD2 (6 bases each). The CDR3 runs 15 residues. Germline V CDR1 and CDR2: SGHAT, FQDESV (reference sequence). Trimming removed 4 bases at V and 3 bases at J, with 14 bases between. In DNA form, the CDR3 reads TGTGCCAGCAGCTCGGGGGCCAGCGGGACAGATACGCAGTATTTT. It specifies CASSSGASGTDTQYF.

This clone has only one observation. This sequence joins TRBV6-5 and TRBJ1-4; D is possibly TRBD1 (6 bases). Germline CDR1 is MNHEY and CDR2 is SVGAGI. There are 13 residues in the CDR3. V lost 6 bases, J lost 4 bases, and 9 bases lay in between. The CDR3 region is CASSPDSNEKLFF. In nucleotides, the CDR3 is TGTGCCAGCAGCCCGGACAGTAATGAAAAACTGTTTTTT.

The chain joins TRBV6-6 to TRBJ2-7; 7 nucleotides agree with TRBD1. The junction had 4 bases not matched to a gene; V was cut back by 8 bases and J by 3 bases. The germline V gene has CDR1 MNHNY and CDR2 SVGAGI (reference sequence). This CDR3 contains 12 residues. The CDR3 DNA reads as TGTGCCAGCTGGGACAGAAACTACGAGCAGTACTTC. It codes for CASWDRNYEQYF.

The table lists this clone with a count of one. The chain employs TRBV5-4 and TRBJ1-1; TRBD1 matches at 8 bases. The CDR3 loop spans 15 amino acids. CDR1 and CDR2 from the germline V gene are SGHNT and YYREEE (reference sequence). Trimming cost V 1 base and J 7 bases; bases outside gene matches: 9. The CDR3 DNA reads as TGTGCCAGCAGCTTGCTTGGACAGGGTGTTTTTGAAGCTTTCTTT. The encoded protein is CASSLLGQGVFEAFF.

The J gene is TRBJ2-1, the V gene TRBV7-3; D may match TRBD1 or TRBD2 (6 bases each). Germline V gene sequence: CDR1 SGHTA, CDR2 FQGTGA. This CDR3 spans 13 amino acids. V dropped 5 bases and J dropped 6 bases, with 11 bases sitting between them. The CDR3 region has the DNA TGTGCCAGCAGCGCCAAGGGGGGCAATGAGCAGTTCTTC. This encodes CASSAKGGNEQFF. Combining the CDR3 with reference TRBV7-3 and TRBJ2-1 gives the whole variable domain GAGVSQTPSNKVTEKGKYVELRCDPISGHTALYWYRQSLGQGPEFLIYFQGTGAADDSGLPNDRFFAVRPEGSVSTLKIQRTERGDSAVYLCASSAKGGNEQFFGPGTRLTVL.

V is TRBV6-5 and J is TRBJ1-1, with D possibly being TRBD1 (5 bases). CDR1 and CDR2 from the germline V gene are MNHEY and SVGAGI. The CDR3 runs 13 residues. Trimming removed 2 bases at V and 4 bases at J, with 8 bases between. DNA of the CDR3: TGTGCCAGCAGTTACCAGGGCACCACTGAAGCTTTCTTT. Translating gives CASSYQGTTEAFF.

As regards this clone: The sample has other DNA sequences that encode this CDR3 too. V usage is TRBV2 and J usage is TRBJ2-3, with 10 bases lining up with TRBD2. The germline gives CDR1 SNHLY, CDR2 FYNNEI. The CDR3 is 14 residues long. Trimming removed 5 bases from V and 3 bases from J; junction bases left unmatched: 2. The CDR3 here is CASSRTSGTDTQYF. CDR3 DNA: TGTGCCAGCAGTAGGACTAGCGGTACAGATACGCAGTATTTT.

V and J are TRBV29-1 and TRBJ2-3; D unresolved. Trimming cost V 4 bases and J 2 bases, with 7 bases left between them. CDR1 is SQVTM and CDR2 is ANQGSEA in the germline V gene. The CDR3 runs 12 residues. CDR3 in amino acids: CSVGVDTDTQYF. As DNA, the CDR3 is TGCAGCGTTGGAGTAGACACAGATACGCAGTATTTT.